Below are 6 T cell receptor beta chains sequenced from a single sample in a study of blood T cell dynamics during melanoma immunotherapy. Sample time point: week 3, after first cycle of checkpoint inhibitor. Some clones are missing from TCRdb's copy, which holds only in-frame ones; the method was immunoSEQ multiplex PCR. Of about 28,000 clones in the sample, 75% to 90% were seen once. The source material was blood, sampled from a patient treated with checkpoint blockade. These receptors came from a human donor with melanoma.

The chain combines TRBV6-5 with TRBJ1-1; no definite D call. The CDR3 spans 11 residues. Germline CDR1 MNHEY, CDR2 SVGAGI. The V end lost 5 bases, the J end lost 8 bases, and 9 bases lay between the germline ends. The CDR3 here is CASSNRLEAFF. The CDR3 nucleotides are TGTGCCAGCAGTAATCGCCTCGAAGCTTTCTTT.

This chain links TRBV28 with TRBJ2-3; TRBD2 aligns across 12 bases. V shed 7 bases, J shed 5 bases, and the junction held 10 bases outside the gene matches. In germline, CDR1 is MDHEN, CDR2 SYDVKM. This CDR3 has 16 amino acids. The CDR3 DNA reads TGTGCCAGCAAAAGGTCTAGCGGGAGGGCCGAAGATACGCAGTATTTT. Its protein product is CASKRSSGRAEDTQYF.

The chain has TRBV28 and TRBJ2-7; TRBD2 agrees at 12 bases. The CDR3 is made up of 15 amino acids. V was pared by 9 bases and J by 3 bases, with 9 bases of the junction left unmatched. Germline V gene data show CDR1 as MDHEN and CDR2 as SYDVKM. CDR3 DNA: TGTGCCAGTTGGCCGGGACTAGCGGGTTACTACGAGCAGTACTTC. Translation gives CASWPGLAGYYEQYF. The full variable domain, with the rest looked up from reference TRBV28 and TRBJ2-7, is DVKVTQSSRYLVKRTGEKVFLECVQDMDHENMFWYRQDPGLGLRLIYFSYDVKMKEKGDIPEGYSVSREKKERFSLILESASTNQTSMYLCASWPGLAGYYEQYFGPGTRLTVT.

The chain has TRBV6-1 and TRBJ1-5, with a possible D match to TRBD1 (6 bases). The CDR3 contains 15 residues. The germline V gene has CDR1 MNHNS and CDR2 SASEGT. With 6 bases removed from V and 1 base from J, the gap between germline ends came to 13 bases. CDR3 bases: TGTGCCAGCAGACCCAGGGGAGGAAGCAATCAGCCCCAGCATTTT. The encoded protein is CASRPRGGSNQPQHF.

This clone qualifies as medium-sized (0.01 to 0.1%). The J gene is TRBJ2-2, the V gene TRBV5-1; D remains unclear. The V gene lost 2 bases and the J gene lost 1 base, with 3 bases spanning the gap. This CDR3 is built from 13 residues. From germline, CDR1 is SGHRS and CDR2 YFSETQ. CDR3 nucleotides: TGCGCCAGCAGCTTTGAGAACACCGGGGAGCTGTTTTTT. This codes for CASSFENTGELFF.

The chain joins TRBV19 to TRBJ1-4; 9 nucleotides match TRBD1. Germline V gene lookup returns CDR1 LNHDA and CDR2 SQIVND (reference sequence). The CDR3 loop spans 15 amino acids. V dropped 5 bases and J dropped 5; count of bases not matched to a gene: 6. In DNA form, the CDR3 reads TGTGCCAGTAGTTCTACCGGGACAGGGAATGAAAAACTGTTTTTT. It yields the protein CASSSTGTGNEKLFF. The full variable domain, rest sourced from reference TRBV19 and TRBJ1-4, is DGGITQSPKYLFRKEGQNVTLSCEQNLNHDAMYWYRQDPGQGLRLIYYSQIVNDFQKGDIAEGYSVSREKKESFPLTVTSAQKNPTAFYLCASSSTGTGNEKLFFGSGTQLSVL.